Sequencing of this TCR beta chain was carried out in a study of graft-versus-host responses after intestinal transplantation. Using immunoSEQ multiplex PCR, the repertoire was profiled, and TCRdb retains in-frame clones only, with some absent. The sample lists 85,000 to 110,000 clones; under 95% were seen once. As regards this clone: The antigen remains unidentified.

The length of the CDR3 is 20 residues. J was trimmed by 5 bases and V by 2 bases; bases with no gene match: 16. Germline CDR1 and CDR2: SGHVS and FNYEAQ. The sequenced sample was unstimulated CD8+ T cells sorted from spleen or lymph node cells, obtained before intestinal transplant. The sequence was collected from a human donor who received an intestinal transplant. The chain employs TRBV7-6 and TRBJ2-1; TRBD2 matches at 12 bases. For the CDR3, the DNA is TGTGCCAGCAGCTTATACAGACTAGCGGGGGTGGAGCTCGCCAACAATGAGCAGTTCTTC. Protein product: CASSLYRLAGVELANNEQFF.